Described below is a single T cell receptor (beta chain) sequence and its context. Its antigen is unidentified. Each TCR beta library was made by quantitative 5'-RACE that incorporated molecular barcodes. One entry per CDR3 protein results from TCRdb running MiXCR on the 5' RACE reads. The table has some 450,000 distinct CDR3 sequences, 15% to 20% seen once. V dropped 4 bases and J dropped 3; count of bases not matched to a gene: 9. The CDR3 covers 17 residues. The sample belongs to a study of CD8 T cells in ankylosing spondylitis. General study points: A CD8+ phenotype characterized the disease-linked clones, which were relatively rare in peripheral blood. A motif in TCR beta, a set of 8 or 9 highly homologous variants, appeared characteristic of ankylosing spondylitis blood. In ankylosing spondylitis patients, matched synovial fluid reportedly showed significant enrichment of disease-linked clones. Reports of some motif variants in reactive arthritis synovial fluid and blood predate this one.

The clonotype originates from a male donor with ankylosing spondylitis. Sequencing was carried out using blood, either unsorted or a sorted T cell fraction (not recorded which). The chain couples TRBV12-3 or TRBV12-4 to TRBJ2-3, with 11 bases fitting TRBD2. The CDR3 sequence: CASSSSSLAGVTDTQYF. In DNA, the CDR3 is TGTGCCAGCAGTTCATCCTCACTAGCGGGGGTTACAGATACGCAGTATTTT.